This T cell receptor (beta chain) was observed in a study of early T cells in non-severe SARS-CoV-2 infection. As for the study in general: Bulk RNA from unsorted whole blood was sequenced; chains were unpaired.

Germline V lookup: CDR1 SEHNR, CDR2 FQNEAQ (reference sequence). V was clipped by 5 bases and J by 5 bases, with 12 bases between them. CDR3 length: 13 residues. The table lists this clonotype with a few counts. Its antigen remains unidentified. Attachment of unique molecular identifiers was made to individual cDNA molecules. TCRdb fed the 5' RACE reads into MiXCR, producing one record per CDR3 protein. This table holds about 68,000 distinct CDR3 sequences, approximately 10% found once. Overall study results and limits: A preference for anti-spike CD8 responses marked VDJdb matching, which missed private and CD4 specificities.

This chain connects TRBV7-9 to TRBJ2-5; the D is unclear. This clonotype originated in an adult who was a healthcare worker with PCR-confirmed SARS-CoV-2 infection or an uninfected control (not recorded which). Sequenced sample: whole blood. CDR3 sequence: CASSRRLEETQYF. The CDR3 nucleotides read TGTGCCAGCAGCAGAAGACTCGAGGAGACCCAGTACTTC.